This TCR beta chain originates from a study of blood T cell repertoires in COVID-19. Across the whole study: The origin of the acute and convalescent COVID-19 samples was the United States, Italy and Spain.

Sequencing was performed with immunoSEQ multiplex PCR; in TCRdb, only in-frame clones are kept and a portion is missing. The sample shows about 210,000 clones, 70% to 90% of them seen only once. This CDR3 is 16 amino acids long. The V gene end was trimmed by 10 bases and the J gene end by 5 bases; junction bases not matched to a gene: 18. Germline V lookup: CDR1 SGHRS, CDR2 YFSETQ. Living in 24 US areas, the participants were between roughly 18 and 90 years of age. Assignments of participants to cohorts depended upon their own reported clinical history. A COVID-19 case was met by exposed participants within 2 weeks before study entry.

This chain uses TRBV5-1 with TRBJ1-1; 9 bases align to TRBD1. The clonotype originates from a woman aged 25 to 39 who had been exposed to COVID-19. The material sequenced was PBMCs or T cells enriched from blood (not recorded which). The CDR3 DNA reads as TGCGCCTGTACTCGCGGAATACAGGGGGCTTGGACTGAAGCTTTCTTT. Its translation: CACTRGIQGAWTEAFF.